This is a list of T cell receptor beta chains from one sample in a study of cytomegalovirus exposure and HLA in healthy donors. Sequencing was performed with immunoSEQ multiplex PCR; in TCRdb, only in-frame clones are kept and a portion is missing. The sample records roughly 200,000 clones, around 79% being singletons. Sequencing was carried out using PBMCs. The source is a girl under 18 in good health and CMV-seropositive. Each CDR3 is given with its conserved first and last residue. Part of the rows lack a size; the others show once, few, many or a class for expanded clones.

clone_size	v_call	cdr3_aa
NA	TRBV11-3	CASSLEGRGGDYGYTF
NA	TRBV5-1	CASAGTPRDEQFF
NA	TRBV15	CATAQGYQPQHF
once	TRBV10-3	CAIKWTGTETQYF
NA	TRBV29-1	CSVVARLTLLASTQYF
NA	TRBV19	CASSITRGPSNEQYF
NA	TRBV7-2	CASPGGSGGFTDTQYF
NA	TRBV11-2	CASSLDSPWTYEQYF
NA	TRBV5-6	CASSQKETQYF
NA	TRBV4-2	CASSQDLGTGDSPLHF
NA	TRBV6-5	CASSYRGMNTEAFF
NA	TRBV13	CASSSMTGFSGNTIYF
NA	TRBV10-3	CATASSGNTIYF
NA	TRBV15	CATSPQTGPDQPQHF
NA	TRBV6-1	CASSEPGGYEQYF
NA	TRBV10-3	CAIQAGGSNTEAFF
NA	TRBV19	CASSIRHNQPQHF
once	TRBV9	CASRAPTETSTDTQYF
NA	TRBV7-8	CASSLVVSRANTEAFF
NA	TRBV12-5	CASGFGSWNEQFF
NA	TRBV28	CASSLLLAGGSYEQYF
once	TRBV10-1	CASKRQGGWMNTEAFF
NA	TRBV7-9	CASSLGGWQETQYF
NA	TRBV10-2	CASSDKGVGGYTF
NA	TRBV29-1	CSGRDREGRTEAFF
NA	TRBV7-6	CASSPTGDYGYTF
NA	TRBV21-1	CASSTGQHNTEAFF
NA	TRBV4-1	CASSQDYGSEAFF
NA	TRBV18	CASSPGTRDTQYF
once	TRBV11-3	CASSPRGTSYEQYF
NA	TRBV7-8	CASSLAGSYGYTF
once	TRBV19	CASSMWSGRQPQHF
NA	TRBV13	CASSLQDNYGYTF
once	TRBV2	CASSVPGTRWNEQFF
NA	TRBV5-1	CASSLGVGGGTEAFF
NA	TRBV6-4	CASSPGGPNEQFF
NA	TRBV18	CASSPQVEGGLFF
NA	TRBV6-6	CASSYPGGLMGEQYF
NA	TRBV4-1	CASSQGPDGNEQFF